A single sample gave rise to the 6 T cell receptor beta chains below, sequenced in a study of cytomegalovirus exposure and HLA in healthy donors (dated by TCRdb to 2016 to 2017). Preparation of the library involved the immunoSEQ multiplex PCR assay. TCRdb holds this immuneACCESS table with in-frame rearrangements only. Some clones are missing; in checked studies, unresolved V genes explain under half, and the rest has no known cause. The sample table holds 250,000 to 300,000 clones, of which approximately 86% were seen once. Clones ranked in the top ten supply 1% of the sample. Sequenced sample: PBMCs. These receptors were collected from a woman between 18 and 30 years old in good health and CMV-seronegative.

DNA of the CDR3: TGCGCCAGCAGCTTTCAGGGGGCGCGTTCGACTGAAGCTTTCTTT. Translating it yields CASSFQGARSTEAFF. This chain uses TRBV5-1 with TRBJ1-1, with TRBD1 matching 8 bases. The CDR3 runs to 15 residues. J gave up 5 bases and V 2 bases, and 8 bases lay outside the gene matches. CDR1 and CDR2 from the germline V gene are SGHRS and YFSETQ.

The chain combines TRBV9 with TRBJ2-3, with 8 bases matching TRBD2. CDR3 length: 15 amino acids. V gave up 2 bases and J gave up 5 bases; unmatched junction bases: 7. Germline CDR1 is SGDLS and CDR2 is YYNGEE. The CDR3 DNA reads as TGTGCCAGCAGCGTTAGAACTAGCGGTCAAGATACGCAGTATTTT. Its protein is CASSVRTSGQDTQYF. Using reference TRBV9 and TRBJ2-3 for the parts outside the CDR3, the full variable domain is DSGVTQTPKHLITATGQRVTLRCSPRSGDLSVYWYQQSLDQGLQFLIQYYNGEERAKGNILERFSAQQFPDLHSELNLSSLELGDSALYFCASSVRTSGQDTQYFGPGTRLTVL.

The rearrangement links TRBV7-2 to TRBJ1-4; D uncertain. Germline-derived CDR1 and CDR2 are SGHTA and FQGNSA. Trimming shortened V by 5 bases and J by 7 bases, and 11 bases separated the two germline ends. The CDR3 loop spans 13 amino acids. CDR3 in amino acids: CASSLVLVEKLFF. The CDR3, as DNA: TGTGCCAGCAGCCTTGTCCTAGTTGAAAAACTGTTTTTT.

This clone was seen only once. The V and J genes are TRBV2 and TRBJ1-5; D is uncertain. Germline V CDR1 and CDR2: SNHLY, FYNNEI. V lost 4 bases and J 3 bases, leaving 16 bases between the germline ends. There are 16 residues in the CDR3. The CDR3 DNA reads TGTGCCAGCAGTGCATCCGGAGGGTTCTTCAATCAGCCCCAGCATTTT. Translation: CASSASGGFFNQPQHF.

The chain recombines TRBV27 with TRBJ2-6; perhaps TRBD2 as D (6 bases). V was shortened by 1 base and J by 2 bases, with 9 bases between the two germline ends. The length of the CDR3 is 16 residues. CDR1 is MNHEY and CDR2 is SMNVEV in the germline V gene (reference sequence). CDR3 bases: TGTGCCAGCAGTTTATGGGCGGGGACTGGGGCCAACGTCCTGACTTTC. Translated, it gives CASSLWAGTGANVLTF. The full variable domain, in which reference TRBV27 and TRBJ2-6 provide the parts outside the CDR3, is EAQVTQNPRYLITVTGKKLTVTCSQNMNHEYMSWYRQDPGLGLRQIYYSMNVEVTDKGDVPEGYKVSRKEKRNFPLILESPSPNQTSLYFCASSLWAGTGANVLTFGAGSRLTVL.

CDR3 region: CSVASQGASGYTF. CDR3 nucleotides: TGCAGCGTTGCGTCCCAGGGGGCAAGTGGCTACACCTTC. This rearrangement joins TRBV29-1 to TRBJ1-2; TRBD1 agrees at 8 bases. After removal of 4 bases from V and 7 bases from J, the junction contained 8 bases not matched to a gene. The length of the CDR3 is 13 residues. Germline values: CDR1 SQVTM, CDR2 ANQGSEA.